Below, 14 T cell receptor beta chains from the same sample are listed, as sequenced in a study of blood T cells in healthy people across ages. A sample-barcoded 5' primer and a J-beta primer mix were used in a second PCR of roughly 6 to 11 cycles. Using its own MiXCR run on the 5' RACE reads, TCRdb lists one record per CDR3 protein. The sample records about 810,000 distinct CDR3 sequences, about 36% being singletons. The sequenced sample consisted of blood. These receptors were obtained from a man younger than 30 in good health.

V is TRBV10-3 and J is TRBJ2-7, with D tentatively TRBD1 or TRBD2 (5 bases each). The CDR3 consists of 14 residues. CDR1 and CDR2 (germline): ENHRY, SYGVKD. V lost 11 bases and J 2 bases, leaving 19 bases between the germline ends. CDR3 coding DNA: TGTGCCGTGCGTAGGGAGCGACAGACCTACGAGCAGTACTTC. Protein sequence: CAVRRERQTYEQYF.

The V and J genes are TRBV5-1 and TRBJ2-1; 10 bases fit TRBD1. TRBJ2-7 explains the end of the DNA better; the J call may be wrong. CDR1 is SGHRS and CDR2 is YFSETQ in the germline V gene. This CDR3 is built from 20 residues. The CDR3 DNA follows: TGCGCCAGCAGCTTGTTAGTTCACTCGAGACAGGGGGCAACCTACAATGAGCAGTACTTC. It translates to CASSLLVHSRQGATYNEQYF.

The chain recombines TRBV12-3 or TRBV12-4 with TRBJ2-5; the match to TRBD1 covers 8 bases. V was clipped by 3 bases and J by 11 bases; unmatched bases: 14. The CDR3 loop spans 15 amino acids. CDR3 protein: CASSFTGTGVNEQYF. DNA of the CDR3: TGTGCCAGCAGTTTTACTGGGACAGGTGTAAATGAGCAGTACTTC.

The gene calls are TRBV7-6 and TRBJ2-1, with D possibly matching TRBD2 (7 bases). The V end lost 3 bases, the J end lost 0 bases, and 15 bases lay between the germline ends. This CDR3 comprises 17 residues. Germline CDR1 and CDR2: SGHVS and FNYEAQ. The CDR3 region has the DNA TGTGCCAGCAGCTTCGGGGGGCGGGGGTACTCCTACAATGAGCAGTTCTTC. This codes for CASSFGGRGYSYNEQFF.

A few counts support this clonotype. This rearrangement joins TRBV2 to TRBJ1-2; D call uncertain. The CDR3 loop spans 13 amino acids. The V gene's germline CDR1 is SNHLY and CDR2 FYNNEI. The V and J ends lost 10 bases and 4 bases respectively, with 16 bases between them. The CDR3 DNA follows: TGTGCCACCCAAATACGGGTCTCCTATGGCTACACCTTC. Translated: CATQIRVSYGYTF.

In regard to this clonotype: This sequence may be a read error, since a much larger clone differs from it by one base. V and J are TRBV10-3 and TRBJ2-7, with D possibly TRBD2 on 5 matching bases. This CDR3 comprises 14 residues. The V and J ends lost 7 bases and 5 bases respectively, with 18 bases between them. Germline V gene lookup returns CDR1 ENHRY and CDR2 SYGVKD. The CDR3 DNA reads TGTGCCATCACCCCGGGGAAGGCGCTGGACGAGCAGTACTTC. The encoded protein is CAITPGKALDEQYF.

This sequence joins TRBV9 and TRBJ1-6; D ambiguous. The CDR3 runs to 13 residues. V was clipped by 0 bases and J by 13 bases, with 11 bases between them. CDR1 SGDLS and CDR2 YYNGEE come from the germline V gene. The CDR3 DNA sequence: TGTGCCAGCAGCGTAGCGTACAGCCGGCCCCTCCACTTT. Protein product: CASSVAYSRPLHF.

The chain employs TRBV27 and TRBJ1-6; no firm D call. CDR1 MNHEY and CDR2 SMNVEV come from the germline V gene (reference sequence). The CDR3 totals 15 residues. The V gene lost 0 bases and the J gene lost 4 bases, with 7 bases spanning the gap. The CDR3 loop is CASSLSKGYNSPLHF. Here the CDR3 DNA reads TGTGCCAGCAGTTTATCGAAAGGGTATAATTCACCCCTCCACTTT.

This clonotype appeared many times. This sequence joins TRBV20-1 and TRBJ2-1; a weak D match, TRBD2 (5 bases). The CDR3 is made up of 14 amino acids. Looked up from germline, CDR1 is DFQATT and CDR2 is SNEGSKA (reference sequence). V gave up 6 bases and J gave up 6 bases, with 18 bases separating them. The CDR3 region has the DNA TGCAGTGCACAAGGGAGACCCGTCGGCAATGAGCAGTTCTTC. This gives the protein CSAQGRPVGNEQFF.

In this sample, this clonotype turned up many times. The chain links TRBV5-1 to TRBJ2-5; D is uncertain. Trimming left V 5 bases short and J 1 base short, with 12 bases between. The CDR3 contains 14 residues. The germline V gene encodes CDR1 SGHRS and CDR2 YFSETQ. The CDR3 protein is CASRPDEFQETQYF. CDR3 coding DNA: TGCGCCAGCAGACCGGACGAATTCCAAGAGACCCAGTACTTC.

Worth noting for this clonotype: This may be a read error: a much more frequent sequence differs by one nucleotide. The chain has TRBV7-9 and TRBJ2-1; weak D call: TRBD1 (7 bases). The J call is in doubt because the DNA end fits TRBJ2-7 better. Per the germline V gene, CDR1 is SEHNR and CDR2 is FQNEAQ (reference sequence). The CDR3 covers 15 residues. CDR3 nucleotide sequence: TGTGCCAGCAGGGGACAGAGACGGGGGATAAATGAGCAGTACTTC. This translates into CASRGQRRGINEQYF.

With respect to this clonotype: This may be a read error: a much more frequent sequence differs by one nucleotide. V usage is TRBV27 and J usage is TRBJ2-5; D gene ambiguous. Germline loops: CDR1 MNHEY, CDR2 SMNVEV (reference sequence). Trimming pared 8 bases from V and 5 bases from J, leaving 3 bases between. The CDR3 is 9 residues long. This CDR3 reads CASAETQYF. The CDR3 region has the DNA TGTGCCAGCGCGGAGACCCAGTACTTC.

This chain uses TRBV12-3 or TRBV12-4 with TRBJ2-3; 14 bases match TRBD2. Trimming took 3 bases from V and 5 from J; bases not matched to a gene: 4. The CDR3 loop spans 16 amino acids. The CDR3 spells CASSLGLAGVRDTQYF. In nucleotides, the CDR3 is TGTGCCAGCAGTTTGGGACTAGCGGGAGTTAGAGATACGCAGTATTTT.

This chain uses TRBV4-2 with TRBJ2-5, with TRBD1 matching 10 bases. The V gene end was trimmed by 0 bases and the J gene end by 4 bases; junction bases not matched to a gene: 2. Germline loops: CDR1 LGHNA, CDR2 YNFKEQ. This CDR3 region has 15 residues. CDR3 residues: CASSQDDRGRETQYF. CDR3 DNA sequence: TGTGCCAGCAGCCAAGATGACAGGGGGCGAGAGACCCAGTACTTC.